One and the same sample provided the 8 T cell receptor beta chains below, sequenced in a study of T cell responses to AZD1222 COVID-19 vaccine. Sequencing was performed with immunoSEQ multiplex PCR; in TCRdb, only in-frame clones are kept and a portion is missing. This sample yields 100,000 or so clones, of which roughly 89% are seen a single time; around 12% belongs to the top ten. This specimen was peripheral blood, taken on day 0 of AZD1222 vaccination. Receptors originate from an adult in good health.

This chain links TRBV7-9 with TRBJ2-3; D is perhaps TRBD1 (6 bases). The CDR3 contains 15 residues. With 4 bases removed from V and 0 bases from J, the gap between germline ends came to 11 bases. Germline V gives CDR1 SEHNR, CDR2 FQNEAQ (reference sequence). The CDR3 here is CASSSGQLSTDTQYF. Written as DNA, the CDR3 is TGTGCCAGCAGCTCAGGACAGCTCAGCACAGATACGCAGTATTTT. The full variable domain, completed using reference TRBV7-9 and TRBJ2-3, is DTGVSQNPRHKITKRGQNVTFRCDPISEHNRLYWYRQTLGQGPEFLTYFQNEAQLEKSRLLSDRFSAERPKGSFSTLEIQRTEQGDSAMYLCASSSGQLSTDTQYFGPGTRLTVL.

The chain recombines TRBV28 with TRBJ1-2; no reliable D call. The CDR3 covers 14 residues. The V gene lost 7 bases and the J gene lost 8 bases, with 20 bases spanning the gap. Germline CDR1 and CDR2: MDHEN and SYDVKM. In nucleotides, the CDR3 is TGTGCCAGCAATAAACCTGGACGCGGCGGGGGCTACACCTTC. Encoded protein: CASNKPGRGGGYTF.

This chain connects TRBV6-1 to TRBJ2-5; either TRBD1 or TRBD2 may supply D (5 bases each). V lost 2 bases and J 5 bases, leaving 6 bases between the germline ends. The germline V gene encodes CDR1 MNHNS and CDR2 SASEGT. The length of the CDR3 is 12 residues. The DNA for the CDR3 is TGTGCCAGCAGTGAATGGGGGGAGACCCAGTACTTC. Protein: CASSEWGETQYF.

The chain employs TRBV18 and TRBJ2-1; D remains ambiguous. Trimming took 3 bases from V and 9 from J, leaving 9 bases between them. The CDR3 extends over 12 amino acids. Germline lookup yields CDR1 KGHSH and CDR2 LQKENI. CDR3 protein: CASSPRGVEQFF. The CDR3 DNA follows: TGTGCCAGCTCACCTCGTGGGGTTGAGCAGTTCTTC.

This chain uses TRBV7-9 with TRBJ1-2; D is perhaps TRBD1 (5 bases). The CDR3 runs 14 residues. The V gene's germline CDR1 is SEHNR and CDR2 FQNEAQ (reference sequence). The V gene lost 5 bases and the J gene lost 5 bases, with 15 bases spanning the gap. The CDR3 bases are TGTGCCAGCAGCCTGACAAATCAGGGATATGGCTACACCTTC. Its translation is CASSLTNQGYGYTF. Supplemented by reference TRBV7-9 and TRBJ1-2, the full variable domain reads DTGVSQNPRHKITKRGQNVTFRCDPISEHNRLYWYRQTLGQGPEFLTYFQNEAQLEKSRLLSDRFSAERPKGSFSTLEIQRTEQGDSAMYLCASSLTNQGYGYTFGSGTRLTVV.

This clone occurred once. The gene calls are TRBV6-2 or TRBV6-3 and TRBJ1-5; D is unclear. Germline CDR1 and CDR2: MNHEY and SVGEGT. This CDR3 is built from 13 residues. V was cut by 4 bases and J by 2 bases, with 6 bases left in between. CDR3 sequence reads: CASSLRGNQPQHF. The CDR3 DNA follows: TGTGCCAGCAGTTTACGGGGCAATCAGCCCCAGCATTTT.

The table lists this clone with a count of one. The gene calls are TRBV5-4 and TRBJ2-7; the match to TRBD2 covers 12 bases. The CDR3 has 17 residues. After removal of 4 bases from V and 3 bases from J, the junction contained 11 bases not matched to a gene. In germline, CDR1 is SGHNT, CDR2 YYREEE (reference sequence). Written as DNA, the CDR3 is TGTGCCAGCAGCATCCTAGCGGGAGGGCCGAGGGACTACGAGCAGTACTTC. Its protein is CASSILAGGPRDYEQYF. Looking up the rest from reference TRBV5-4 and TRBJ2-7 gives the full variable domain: ETGVTQSPTHLIKTRGQQVTLRCSSQSGHNTVSWYQQALGQGPQFIFQYYREEENGRGNFPPRFSGLQFPNYSSELNVNALELDDSALYLCASSILAGGPRDYEQYFGPGTRLTVT.

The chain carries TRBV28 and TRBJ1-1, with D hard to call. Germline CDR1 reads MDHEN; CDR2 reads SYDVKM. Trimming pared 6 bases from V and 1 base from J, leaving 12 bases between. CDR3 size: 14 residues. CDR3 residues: CASRVGRSNTEAFF. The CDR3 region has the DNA TGTGCCAGCAGGGTAGGCAGATCGAACACTGAAGCTTTCTTT.